This T cell receptor beta chain was sequenced during a study of shared clonotypes between healthy human individuals. As for the study in general: Per donor, three plates held CD4 naive cells, three held CD4 memory, two held CD8 naive and one held CD8 memory. The study's findings and limits: Depth was large, yet rarefaction showed that sorted-subset sequencing was incomplete.

Naive CD8 populations comprised CD45RO-negative cells positively selected for CCR7, excluding terminally differentiated effector memory CD45RA+ cells. The CDR3 is 15 amino acids. In germline, CDR1 is SQVTM, CDR2 ANQGSEA. V was cut by 3 bases and J by 4 bases, with 18 bases left in between. Data came from immunoSEQ multiplex PCR; TCRdb stores just in-frame clones and leaves some out. The top ten clones hold 0.11% of a sample with about 590,000 clones, about 95% of them seen once. Worth noting for this clone: Its antigen is still unknown.

This rearrangement joins TRBV29-1 to TRBJ1-2; D is ambiguous. Sequencing was done on a sample of naive CD8+ T cells sorted from blood. This TCR derives from a woman in her thirties in good health. CDR3 nucleotides: TGCAGCGTTGATCCCCTTCCCCAGGCGTCCTATGGCTACACCTTC. Its translation: CSVDPLPQASYGYTF.